Following are 2 T cell receptor beta chains from one sample sequenced in a study of response to subunit inactivated influenza vaccine. TCRdb itself ran the RT-PCR reads through MiXCR, one entry per CDR3 protein. The sample lists around 530,000 distinct CDR3 sequences, about 10% occurring once. The sample in question was PBMCs from blood, obtained on the day of vaccination. These receptor sequences come from a middle-aged man who received an inactivated influenza vaccine.

This clonotype showed up just a few times. The rearrangement joins TRBV6-1 to TRBJ1-2; TRBD1 might be the D (6 bases). This CDR3 comprises 14 residues. V shed 6 bases and J shed 2 bases, with 13 bases lying between them. Germline V CDR1 and CDR2: MNHNS, SASEGT. The CDR3 loop is CASRATGRNYGYTF. CDR3 bases: TGTGCCAGCAGAGCCACAGGGAGAAACTATGGCTACACCTTC.

At least ten counts were recorded for this clonotype. The chain has TRBV5-1 and TRBJ2-1, with 9 bases identical to TRBD1. The CDR3 contains 15 residues. Germline-derived CDR1 and CDR2 are SGHRS and YFSETQ. Unmatched junction bases numbered 5, after V lost 0 bases and J lost 7 bases. CDR3 nucleotides: TGCGCCAGCAGCTTGGGACAGGGGGGGAAGAATGAGCAGTTCTTC. Translating gives CASSLGQGGKNEQFF.